This TCR beta chain comes out of a study of cytomegalovirus exposure and HLA in healthy donors. The overall study: Roughly 180 million T cells yielded more than 90 million unique TCR beta sequences, as an earlier analysis found. Study results and limitations: Relative to equally common others, HLA-associated TCR beta chains showed greater clonal expansion in a later analysis. In vitro experiments confirmed that three CMV-associated chains were specific for CMV antigens. For most TCR beta V segments, an earlier analysis put the productive rate at about 87% or about 30% of the time.

This CDR3 is built from 15 residues. Germline CDR1 and CDR2: KGHSH and LQKENI. V was pared by 3 bases and J by 6 bases, with 14 bases between. The PCR used 60 Vbeta and 13 Jbeta primers. TCRdb's copy holds only in-frame clones and misses some; the assay was immunoSEQ multiplex PCR. The data hold some 190,000 clones, with approximately 9.5% observed a single time. A note on this clone: Its cognate antigen is unknown.

The V and J genes are TRBV18 and TRBJ1-4; D is undetermined. The sequence derives from a woman between 25 and 40 years old in good health and CMV-seropositive. Sequencing used PBMCs. The CDR3, as DNA: TGTGCCAGCTCACCCAACCGGGATAGGGATGAAAAACTGTTTTTT. Translating it yields CASSPNRDRDEKLFF.